A single sample is the source of the 10 T cell receptor beta chains below, sequenced in a study of OX40 agonist ivuxolimab in advanced cancers. Sequencing was performed with immunoSEQ multiplex PCR; in TCRdb, only in-frame clones are kept and a portion is missing. The repertoire holds some 39,000 clones, approximately 90% seen once, with 6% in the top ten. Source: CD4+ or CD8+ T cells sorted from blood, taken in a trial of the OX40 agonist ivuxolimab. The receptor set was obtained from an adult with an advanced solid tumor such as melanoma, head and neck, liver or kidney cancer.

J is TRBJ2-5 and V is TRBV19; the D gene is possibly TRBD1 (5 bases). Deletions cut 4 bases from V and 5 bases from J, with 11 bases between. The CDR3 has 13 amino acids. Per germline, CDR1 LNHDA and CDR2 SQIVND (reference sequence). In DNA, the CDR3 is TGTGCCAGTAGTACCCCAGGGTGGGAGACCCAGTACTTC. Translation: CASSTPGWETQYF.

This chain connects TRBV7-8 to TRBJ2-7; TRBD1 matches at 8 bases. V trimming: 6 bases; J trimming: 3 bases; junction bases outside the gene matches: 7. This CDR3 has 14 residues. Per germline, CDR1 SGHVS and CDR2 FQNEAQ. The CDR3 protein is CASSRVQGVYEQYF. The DNA for the CDR3 is TGTGCCAGCAGTCGAGTACAGGGGGTCTACGAGCAGTACTTC.

The chain combines TRBV28 with TRBJ2-5; D may be TRBD1 or TRBD2 (5 bases each). Germline V gene lookup returns CDR1 MDHEN and CDR2 SYDVKM. The CDR3 covers 11 residues. With 4 bases removed from V and 5 bases from J, the gap between germline ends came to 5 bases. In DNA form, the CDR3 reads TGTGCCAGCAGTTGGGGGGAGACCCAGTACTTC. Its protein is CASSWGETQYF.

The gene calls are TRBV5-1 and TRBJ2-3, with TRBD2 matching 9 bases. V lost 7 bases to trimming and J lost 0 bases; unmatched junction nucleotides: 3. Germline CDR1 reads SGHRS; CDR2 reads YFSETQ. The CDR3 spans 14 residues. The CDR3, as DNA: TGCGCCAGCCAAACTAGCGGGAGCACAGATACGCAGTATTTT. This translates into CASQTSGSTDTQYF.

This clone is a singleton in its sample. This rearrangement joins TRBV7-3 to TRBJ1-1; D gene ambiguous. The CDR3 runs 13 residues. With 5 bases removed from V and 7 bases from J, the gap between germline ends came to 14 bases. Germline CDR1 is SGHTA and CDR2 is FQGTGA. CDR3: CASSLDLPGEAFF. CDR3 nucleotide sequence: TGTGCCAGCAGCCTCGATCTCCCAGGTGAAGCTTTCTTT.

The chain has TRBV4-2 and TRBJ1-3; possible D gene TRBD1, 6 bases. Per germline, CDR1 LGHNA and CDR2 YNFKEQ. This CDR3 has 15 amino acids. V was pared by 5 bases and J by 4 bases, with 15 bases between. The CDR3 spells CASSAQDRRGNTIYF. The CDR3 DNA reads TGTGCCAGCAGCGCTCAAGACAGGCGGGGAAACACCATATATTTT.

The genes are TRBV28 and TRBJ1-5, with 7 bases fitting TRBD1. After removal of 5 bases from V and 6 bases from J, the junction contained 10 bases not matched to a gene. Germline values: CDR1 MDHEN, CDR2 SYDVKM. The CDR3 covers 15 residues. The CDR3 sequence is CASSKSRGPGQPQHF. The CDR3 nucleotides read TGTGCCAGCAGTAAATCAAGGGGGCCGGGTCAGCCCCAGCATTTT. Supplemented by reference TRBV28 and TRBJ1-5, the full variable domain reads DVKVTQSSRYLVKRTGEKVFLECVQDMDHENMFWYRQDPGLGLRLIYFSYDVKMKEKGDIPEGYSVSREKKERFSLILESASTNQTSMYLCASSKSRGPGQPQHFGDGTRLSIL.

This clone appeared a few times. The chain has TRBV7-8 and TRBJ2-7; tentatively, D is TRBD1 or TRBD2 (5 bases each). The CDR3 consists of 14 residues. The V gene lost 5 bases and the J gene lost 3 bases, with 14 bases spanning the gap. Germline values: CDR1 SGHVS, CDR2 FQNEAQ. This chain's CDR3 is CASSTLGRIYEQYF. The CDR3 nucleotides read TGTGCCAGCAGCACCCTGGGACGGATCTACGAGCAGTACTTC.

This clone was counted a single time. The chain uses TRBV28 and TRBJ1-5, with D possibly being TRBD1 (6 bases). The CDR3 contains 13 residues. Germline lookup yields CDR1 MDHEN and CDR2 SYDVKM. The V and J ends lost 5 bases and 7 bases respectively, with 12 bases between them. The CDR3 is CASSQGLGQPQHF. CDR3 sequence (DNA): TGTGCCAGCAGTCAGGGGTTAGGGCAGCCCCAGCATTTT. The complete variable domain, with remaining parts taken from reference TRBV28 and TRBJ1-5, reads DVKVTQSSRYLVKRTGEKVFLECVQDMDHENMFWYRQDPGLGLRLIYFSYDVKMKEKGDIPEGYSVSREKKERFSLILESASTNQTSMYLCASSQGLGQPQHFGDGTRLSIL.

Details on this clone: The germline gene is not matched at one end of the junction; a read error may be the cause. The chain carries TRBV7-7 and TRBJ2-1, with TRBD2 as a possible D gene (6 bases). The CDR3 length is 13 residues. Germline values: CDR1 SSHAT, CDR2 FNYEAQ (reference sequence). The CDR3 coding sequence is TGTGCTAGCAGCCTTAGCCGGGAGAGTGAGCAGTTCTTC. Its protein product is CASSLSRESEQFF.